This entry lists 23 T cell receptor beta chains sequenced from one sample in a study of T cell responses to AZD1222 COVID-19 vaccine. The method was immunoSEQ multiplex PCR; TCRdb's version includes in-frame clones alone and lacks a portion of them. In the table there are roughly 180,000 clones, around 95% of which are singletons. Here the sequenced sample was peripheral blood, taken on day 0 of AZD1222 vaccination. These receptors all come from an adult in good health.

The chain recombines TRBV1 with TRBJ1-5; the D segment call TRBD1 is taken from the table without a DNA check. TRBV1 is marked as a pseudogene. This CDR3 contains 17 residues. The CDR3 loop is CTSSQDRQDRRNQPQHF. Here the CDR3 DNA reads TGCACCAGCAGCCAAGACAGGCAGGATCGGCGCAATCAGCCCCAGCATTTT.

V usage is TRBV30 and J usage is TRBJ1-1; perhaps TRBD1 as D (5 bases). The germline CDR1 and CDR2 sequences are GTSNPN and SVGIG (reference sequence). There are 14 residues in the CDR3. The ends were cut back, 3 bases at V and 1 base at J, with 12 bases in the middle. The CDR3 bases are TGTGCCTGGAGGCAGAGGGGATGGAACACTGAAGCTTTCTTT. It translates to CAWRQRGWNTEAFF.

This chain connects TRBV18 to TRBJ2-2; TRBD1 might be the D (6 bases). CDR1 is KGHSH and CDR2 is LQKENI in the germline V gene. V was clipped by 4 bases and J by 4 bases, with 10 bases between them. CDR3 size: 14 residues. The CDR3 spells CASSQGQATGELFF. CDR3 nucleotides: TGTGCCAGCTCACAGGGACAAGCCACCGGGGAGCTGTTTTTT.

The CDR3 sequence is CASSLGRSNQPQHF. The CDR3 DNA is TGTGCCAGCAGCTTGGGGCGGAGCAATCAGCCCCAGCATTTT. The chain uses TRBV5-5 and TRBJ1-5; D is uncertain. The CDR3 spans 14 residues. Trimming pared 0 bases from V and 1 base from J, leaving 5 bases between. Germline loops: CDR1 SGHKS, CDR2 YYEKEE (reference sequence).

V gene TRBV10-3 combines with J gene TRBJ2-1, with 9 bases aligning to TRBD2. The J segment lost 9 bases and the V segment lost 10 bases, leaving 13 bases of the junction unmatched. The CDR3 runs 14 residues. Germline CDR1 and CDR2: ENHRY and SYGVKD. This chain's CDR3 is CATLSGSGDVEQFF. The CDR3, as DNA: TGTGCCACCCTTAGCGGGAGTGGCGACGTTGAGCAGTTCTTC.

CDR3 coding DNA: TGCGCCAGCAGCTTGGAGGGACAGGCAGGTCAGCCCCAGCATTTT. It codes for CASSLEGQAGQPQHF. The rearrangement uses TRBV5-1 and TRBJ1-5, with TRBD1 matching over 8 bases. From germline, CDR1 is SGHRS and CDR2 YFSETQ. CDR3 length: 15 amino acids. With 0 bases clipped from V and 6 bases from J, the junction kept 5 bases outside the gene matches.

The chain uses TRBV9 and TRBJ2-2, with TRBD1 matching over 7 bases. Losses at the gene ends were 3 bases for V and 6 bases for J; bases not matched to a gene: 11. Germline lookup yields CDR1 SGDLS and CDR2 YYNGEE. The CDR3 loop spans 16 amino acids. CDR3 protein: CASSGRGRRGSGELFF. The DNA for the CDR3 is TGTGCCAGCAGCGGAAGGGGGCGCAGGGGGTCCGGGGAGCTGTTTTTT.

CDR3 protein: CASSLIGGAYEQYF. The CDR3 nucleotides read TGTGCCAGCAGCTTAATAGGGGGGGCCTACGAGCAGTACTTC. The chain couples TRBV11-2 to TRBJ2-7, with TRBD2 as a possible D gene (7 bases). Germline values: CDR1 SGHAT, CDR2 FQNNGV. V lost 2 bases to trimming and J lost 2 bases, with 10 bases between them. This CDR3 is 14 amino acids long.

The chain recombines TRBV19 with TRBJ1-2, with D maybe TRBD1 (5 bases). CDR1 and CDR2 from the germline V gene are LNHDA and SQIVND (reference sequence). This CDR3 is built from 12 residues. Trimming removed 5 bases at V and 6 bases at J, with 10 bases between. The CDR3 DNA reads as TGTGCCAGTAGTCCAGGGCAGAATGGCTACACCTTC. It specifies CASSPGQNGYTF.

The chain recombines TRBV30 with TRBJ1-1; 7 positions agree with TRBD1. The V gene end was trimmed by 1 base and the J gene end by 4 bases; junction bases not matched to a gene: 15. This CDR3 spans 17 amino acids. CDR1 is GTSNPN, CDR2 SVGIG, per germline (reference sequence). This CDR3 reads CAWSGGTVSTWGTEAFF. Here the CDR3 DNA reads TGTGCCTGGAGTGGGGGGACAGTGAGCACTTGGGGCACTGAAGCTTTCTTT.

The chain couples TRBV27 to TRBJ1-2, with TRBD1 as a possible D gene (5 bases). Germline CDR1 reads MNHEY; CDR2 reads SMNVEV (reference sequence). The CDR3 is made up of 14 amino acids. Trimming pared 5 bases from V and 4 bases from J, leaving 14 bases between. The chain's CDR3 is CASSARGRGYGYTF. The CDR3, as DNA: TGTGCCAGCAGTGCTAGGGGACGGGGCTATGGCTACACCTTC.

This chain uses TRBV2 with TRBJ2-4; 9 bases are a match to TRBD1. J gave up 7 bases and V 7 bases, and 2 bases lay outside the gene matches. Germline V gene data show CDR1 as SNHLY and CDR2 as FYNNEI. The CDR3 has 12 residues. In DNA, the CDR3 is TGTGCCAGCACCGGACAGGGGAACATTCAGTACTTC. Protein product: CASTGQGNIQYF.

This chain links TRBV7-9 with TRBJ1-6; D remains ambiguous. Trimming left V 1 base short and J 6 bases short, with 4 bases between. Germline CDR1 is SEHNR and CDR2 is FQNEAQ (reference sequence). The CDR3 length is 13 residues. CDR3 sequence: CASSLESNSPLHF. CDR3 in DNA: TGTGCCAGCAGCTTAGAGAGTAATTCACCCCTCCACTTT.

V is TRBV5-4 and J is TRBJ1-2; D is undetermined. In germline, CDR1 is SGHNT, CDR2 YYREEE (reference sequence). The V and J ends lost 4 bases and 4 bases respectively, with 14 bases between them. The CDR3 is 14 amino acids. The CDR3, as DNA: TGTGCCAGCAGCCCTGGACTTCAGACCTATGGCTACACCTTC. Translated: CASSPGLQTYGYTF.

The chain carries TRBV10-3 and TRBJ1-5; D call uncertain. The CDR3 has 14 amino acids. Germline loops: CDR1 ENHRY, CDR2 SYGVKD. Trimming took 4 bases from V and 0 from J, leaving 7 bases between them. The CDR3 region has the DNA TGTGCCATCAGTGTCCGGAATAGCAATCAGCCCCAGCATTTT. Protein product: CAISVRNSNQPQHF.

CDR3 region: CASSEKGVTNQPQHF. As DNA, the CDR3 is TGTGCCAGCAGTGAAAAGGGGGTAACTAATCAGCCCCAGCATTTT. The gene calls are TRBV6-1 and TRBJ1-5; D perhaps matches TRBD1 (6 bases). V dropped 2 bases and J dropped 4 bases, with 12 bases sitting between them. Germline values: CDR1 MNHNS, CDR2 SASEGT. The CDR3 consists of 15 residues.

The chain uses TRBV5-1 and TRBJ1-2; no clear D. The CDR3 length is 14 residues. V gave up 0 bases and J gave up 4 bases, with 10 bases separating them. Germline-derived CDR1 and CDR2 are SGHRS and YFSETQ. CDR3 in DNA: TGCGCCAGCAGCTTGGTTCCCCACCTCTATGGCTACACCTTC. Its protein is CASSLVPHLYGYTF. The variable domain in full, completed from reference TRBV5-1 and TRBJ1-2, reads KAGVTQTPRYLIKTRGQQVTLSCSPISGHRSVSWYQQTPGQGLQFLFEYFSETQRNKGNFPGRFSGRQFSNSRSEMNVSTLELGDSALYLCASSLVPHLYGYTFGSGTRLTVV.

J is TRBJ1-1 and V is TRBV7-9; weak D call: TRBD1 (5 bases). V lost 3 bases to trimming and J lost 8 bases, with 16 bases between them. The CDR3 has 14 amino acids. The germline CDR1 and CDR2 sequences are SEHNR and FQNEAQ (reference sequence). For the CDR3, the DNA is TGTGCCAGCAGCTTTGTTAGGGGCGGGGCCGAAGCTTTCTTT. This translates into CASSFVRGGAEAFF.

The rearrangement uses TRBV28 and TRBJ1-3; D might be TRBD1 (6 bases). This CDR3 contains 14 residues. The V gene lost 6 bases and the J gene lost 4 bases, with 13 bases spanning the gap. Germline V gene lookup returns CDR1 MDHEN and CDR2 SYDVKM. The CDR3 spells CASSSQGRGNTIYF. The CDR3 DNA reads as TGTGCCAGCAGCTCCCAGGGGAGAGGAAACACCATATATTTT.

The rearrangement joins TRBV19 to TRBJ2-3, with a weak D call TRBD2 (6 bases). There are 14 residues in the CDR3. Trimming took off 7 bases at V and 1 base at J, with 12 bases between the two ends. Germline lookup yields CDR1 LNHDA and CDR2 SQIVND (reference sequence). CDR3: CASKMEGGTDTQYF. CDR3 coding DNA: TGTGCCAGTAAAATGGAGGGCGGCACAGATACGCAGTATTTT.

The chain carries TRBV2 and TRBJ1-1; D call uncertain. V lost 2 bases, J lost 5 bases, and 15 bases lay in between. Germline loops: CDR1 SNHLY, CDR2 FYNNEI. The CDR3 has 15 amino acids. The CDR3 loop is CASSEREGRRTEAFF. The CDR3 nucleotides are TGTGCCAGCAGTGAACGGGAGGGCCGGAGAACTGAAGCTTTCTTT.

On this clone itself: The same CDR3 can be traced to other DNA sequences in this sample. The V call is TRBV18, the J call TRBJ1-2; D might be TRBD1 (5 bases). V was cut by 3 bases and J by 2 bases, with 7 bases left in between. Germline-derived CDR1 and CDR2 are KGHSH and LQKENI. This CDR3 comprises 13 residues. This CDR3 reads CASSPGGNYGYTF. The CDR3 DNA is TGTGCCAGCTCACCTGGGGGGAACTATGGCTACACCTTC.

The V gene is TRBV18, the J gene TRBJ2-3, with D tentatively TRBD2 (5 bases). V was cut by 8 bases and J by 2 bases, with 14 bases left in between. The CDR3 contains 14 residues. Germline CDR1 reads KGHSH; CDR2 reads LQKENI. As DNA, the CDR3 is TGTGCCAGCAAGTCACTCGGGGACACAGATACGCAGTATTTT. Translated, it gives CASKSLGDTDTQYF.